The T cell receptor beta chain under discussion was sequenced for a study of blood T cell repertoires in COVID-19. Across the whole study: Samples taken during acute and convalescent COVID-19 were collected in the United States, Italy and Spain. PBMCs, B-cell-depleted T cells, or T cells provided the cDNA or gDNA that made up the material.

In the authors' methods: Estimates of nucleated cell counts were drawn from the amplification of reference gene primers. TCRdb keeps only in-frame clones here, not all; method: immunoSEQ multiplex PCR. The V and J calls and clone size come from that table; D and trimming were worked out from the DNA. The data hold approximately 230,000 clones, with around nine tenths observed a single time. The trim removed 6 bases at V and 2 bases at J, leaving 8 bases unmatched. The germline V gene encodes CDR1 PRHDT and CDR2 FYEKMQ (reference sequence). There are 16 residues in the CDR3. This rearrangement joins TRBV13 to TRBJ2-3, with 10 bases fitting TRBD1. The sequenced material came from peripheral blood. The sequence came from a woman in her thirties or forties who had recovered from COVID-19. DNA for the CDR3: TGTGCCAGCAGACCTCGGGACAGGGGTGTCACAGATACGCAGTATTTT. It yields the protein CASRPRDRGVTDTQYF. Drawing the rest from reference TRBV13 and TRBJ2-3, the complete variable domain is AAGVIQSPRHLIKEKRETATLKCYPIPRHDTVYWYQQGPGQDPQFLISFYEKMQSDKGSIPDRFSAQQFSDYHSELNMSSLELGDSALYFCASRPRDRGVTDTQYFGPGTRLTVL.